The 25 T cell receptor beta chains in this list originate from one sample, sequenced in a study of control samples from healthy donors and cancer patients. The repertoire was sequenced with immunoSEQ multiplex PCR; TCRdb's copy has only in-frame clones and lacks some. The sample has some 73,000 clones, 94% seen once. Sequences were obtained from blood. Receptors originate from a woman aged 40-49 years in good health.

The V call is TRBV14, the J call TRBJ2-3, with D possibly TRBD2 on 7 matching bases. V lost 1 base, J lost 4 bases, and 12 bases lay in between. Germline CDR1 SGHDN, CDR2 FVKESK. This CDR3 contains 15 residues. The CDR3 DNA reads TGTGCCAGCAGCCAAGCCCAGGGGAGGGCAGATACGCAGTATTTT. It translates to CASSQAQGRADTQYF.

The chain employs TRBV4-2 and TRBJ2-3; 9 bases match TRBD2. The CDR3 extends over 17 amino acids. Germline CDR1 LGHNA, CDR2 YNFKEQ. The V and J ends lost 1 base and 5 bases, in that order; junction bases with no gene match: 10. CDR3 in amino acids: CASSQVALREGGDTQYF. Here the CDR3 DNA reads TGTGCCAGCAGCCAAGTCGCATTGCGGGAGGGGGGAGATACGCAGTATTTT.

The J gene is TRBJ2-5, the V gene TRBV7-8; TRBD2 agrees at 10 bases. J was trimmed by 5 bases and V by 5 bases; bases with no gene match: 11. This CDR3 contains 16 residues. Germline CDR1 is SGHVS and CDR2 is FQNEAQ. The CDR3 region is CASSHWGSGGAETQYF. CDR3 nucleotide sequence: TGTGCCAGCAGCCACTGGGGAAGCGGGGGGGCGGAGACCCAGTACTTC.

J is TRBJ2-7 and V is TRBV7-3, with 9 bases matching TRBD1. CDR1 is SGHTA, CDR2 FQGTGA, per germline. The CDR3 covers 15 residues. With 5 bases clipped from V and 5 bases from J, the junction kept 10 bases outside the gene matches. Here the CDR3 reads CASSRSGTGNDEQYF. CDR3 coding DNA: TGTGCCAGCAGCCGCTCCGGGACAGGGAATGACGAGCAGTACTTC.

This chain links TRBV29-1 with TRBJ1-2; 12 bases agree with TRBD1. The germline V gene encodes CDR1 SQVTM and CDR2 ANQGSEA. CDR3 length equals 13 residues. The junction had 1 base not matched to a gene; V was cut back by 6 bases and J by 2 bases. CDR3 nucleotides: TGCAGCGTCGGGACAGGGGGCAACTATGGCTACACCTTC. Amino acids: CSVGTGGNYGYTF.

CDR3 coding DNA: TGTGCCAGTAGGGCGGGACAAGCCGAGATCAGCCCCCAGCATTTT. This encodes CASRAGQAEISPQHF. V is TRBV19 and J is TRBJ1-5, with TRBD1 as a possible D gene (6 bases). CDR1 is LNHDA and CDR2 is SQIVND in the germline V gene (reference sequence). CDR3 length: 15 amino acids. The V and J ends lost 6 bases and 10 bases respectively, with 22 bases between them.

The genes are TRBV29-1 and TRBJ1-1, with TRBD1 matching 8 bases. The CDR3 runs to 12 residues. Trimming removed 7 bases from V and 2 bases from J; junction bases left unmatched: 3. Germline CDR1 and CDR2: SQVTM and ANQGSEA. CDR3 in amino acids: CSGQGANTEAFF. The DNA for the CDR3 is TGCAGCGGGCAGGGGGCAAACACTGAAGCTTTCTTT.

The chain links TRBV12-3 or TRBV12-4 to TRBJ1-1; possibly TRBD1 for D (5 bases). This CDR3 has 12 amino acids. V lost 6 bases to trimming and J lost 4 bases, with 9 bases between them. As DNA, the CDR3 is TGTGCCAGCAGATGGGGGGGCACTGAAGCTTTCTTT. Amino acids: CASRWGGTEAFF.

The J gene is TRBJ2-7, the V gene TRBV5-1, with a weak D call TRBD1 (6 bases). The CDR3 totals 13 residues. V was clipped by 4 bases and J by 3 bases, with 11 bases between them. Germline CDR1 and CDR2: SGHRS and YFSETQ. The CDR3 loop is CASSPSGVYEQYF. For the CDR3, the DNA is TGCGCCAGCAGCCCCTCAGGGGTCTACGAGCAGTACTTC.

The chain links TRBV10-3 to TRBJ2-3; D is unresolved. V was trimmed by 8 bases and J by 1 base, leaving 13 bases between them. The CDR3 has 14 amino acids. Germline V gene lookup returns CDR1 ENHRY and CDR2 SYGVKD. CDR3 residues: CAILRERRTDTQYF. CDR3 DNA sequence: TGTGCCATCCTTCGAGAGCGCCGCACAGATACGCAGTATTTT.

V is TRBV27 and J is TRBJ2-7, with TRBD1 matching over 10 bases. The CDR3 runs to 14 residues. V dropped 5 bases and J dropped 4; count of bases not matched to a gene: 5. Germline CDR1 MNHEY, CDR2 SMNVEV (reference sequence). Here the CDR3 reads CASSGRTGGYEQYF. The DNA of the CDR3 is TGTGCCAGCAGTGGTAGGACAGGGGGATACGAGCAGTACTTC.

V and J are TRBV20-1 and TRBJ1-2, with D possibly being TRBD1 (5 bases). The CDR3 contains 14 residues. Trimming took off 3 bases at V and 5 bases at J, with 16 bases between the two ends. Looked up from germline, CDR1 is DFQATT and CDR2 is SNEGSKA (reference sequence). CDR3 nucleotides: TGCAGTGCTAGTGGCGGGGCGCCGAATTATGGCTACACCTTC. Its translation: CSASGGAPNYGYTF.

This chain connects TRBV7-9 to TRBJ2-7; the D is unclear. This CDR3 spans 14 amino acids. Trimming took off 2 bases at V and 2 bases at J, with 10 bases between the two ends. CDR1 is SEHNR, CDR2 FQNEAQ, per germline (reference sequence). The CDR3 loop is CASSLMGATYEQYF. Here the CDR3 DNA reads TGTGCCAGCAGCTTAATGGGCGCAACCTACGAGCAGTACTTC.

The chain combines TRBV4-2 with TRBJ1-3; no reliable D call. Germline loops: CDR1 LGHNA, CDR2 YNFKEQ. The length of the CDR3 is 16 residues. Trimming shortened V by 1 base and J by 0 bases, and 10 bases separated the two germline ends. CDR3 coding DNA: TGTGCCAGCAGCCAAGTTGGGTTTAACTCTGGAAACACCATATATTTT. This gives the protein CASSQVGFNSGNTIYF.

The CDR3: CASSLWGHDTEAFF. For the CDR3, the DNA is TGCGCCAGCAGCTTGTGGGGGCACGACACTGAAGCTTTCTTT. The chain couples TRBV5-1 to TRBJ1-1; D may be TRBD1 (6 bases). This CDR3 region has 14 residues. Germline V gene data show CDR1 as SGHRS and CDR2 as YFSETQ. Trimming cost V 1 base and J 3 bases, with 10 bases left between them.

V usage is TRBV27 and J usage is TRBJ2-1; possible D gene TRBD2, 5 bases. This CDR3 region has 12 residues. CDR1 MNHEY and CDR2 SMNVEV come from the germline V gene (reference sequence). V was clipped by 2 bases and J by 9 bases, with 8 bases between them. The CDR3 DNA follows: TGTGCCAGCAGTTTAAGCGCGGGTGAGCAGTTCTTC. Amino acid sequence: CASSLSAGEQFF.

CDR3: CASSPRLAGGNEQFF. The CDR3 DNA reads as TGTGCCAGCAGCCCTAGACTAGCGGGAGGCAATGAGCAGTTCTTC. The V gene is TRBV3-1 (or the pseudogene TRBV3-2), the J gene TRBJ2-1; 13 nucleotides agree with TRBD2. The junction had 3 bases not matched to a gene; V was cut back by 4 bases and J by 6 bases. The CDR3 is 15 amino acids. Germline V gene sequence: CDR1 LGHDT, CDR2 YNNKEL (reference sequence).

Here the CDR3 DNA reads TGTGCCAGCAGTTTAGTCCCGGATACGCAGTATTTT. Translating it yields CASSLVPDTQYF. The gene calls are TRBV12-3 or TRBV12-4 and TRBJ2-3; no definite D call. Between the trimmed V and J ends, which lost 1 base and 6 bases, there was a span of 5 bases. This CDR3 comprises 12 residues.

The chain joins TRBV21-1 to TRBJ1-6. TRBV21-1 is described as a pseudogene. The CDR3 has 16 amino acids. The CDR3 nucleotides read TGTGCCAGCAGCAAAGTAACGAGGGGTTGGAATTCACCCCTCCACTTT. It translates to CASSKVTRGWNSPLHF.

The V gene is TRBV18, the J gene TRBJ2-3; D not resolved. V lost 2 bases and J lost 4, with 13 bases in between. The CDR3 is 15 amino acids. Germline V gene sequence: CDR1 KGHSH, CDR2 LQKENI. The CDR3 loop is CASSPGIGPADTQYF. Written as DNA, the CDR3 is TGTGCCAGCTCACCAGGGATCGGACCGGCAGATACGCAGTATTTT.

The V call is TRBV7-2, the J call TRBJ2-5; weak D call: TRBD1 (5 bases). Trimming removed 4 bases at V and 5 bases at J, with 8 bases between. This CDR3 contains 12 residues. Germline values: CDR1 SGHTA, CDR2 FQGNSA. The CDR3 protein is CASSSHRETQYF. The CDR3 DNA reads TGTGCCAGCAGCTCCCACAGGGAGACCCAGTACTTC.

This chain joins TRBV19 and TRBJ2-2; 8 nucleotides line up with TRBD1. The trim removed 8 bases at V and 1 base at J, leaving 3 bases unmatched. The CDR3 sequence is 14 residues long. From germline, CDR1 is LNHDA and CDR2 SQIVND (reference sequence). The DNA of the CDR3 is TGTGCCAGTTTAGGGACAGGGAACACCGGGGAGCTGTTTTTT. Amino acid sequence: CASLGTGNTGELFF. The variable domain in full, completed from reference TRBV19 and TRBJ2-2, reads DGGITQSPKYLFRKEGQNVTLSCEQNLNHDAMYWYRQDPGQGLRLIYYSQIVNDFQKGDIAEGYSVSREKKESFPLTVTSAQKNPTAFYLCASLGTGNTGELFFGEGSRLTVL.

The chain recombines TRBV28 with TRBJ1-1; D perhaps matches TRBD1 (5 bases). Germline V gene data show CDR1 as MDHEN and CDR2 as SYDVKM. The CDR3 is made up of 14 amino acids. Between the trimmed V and J ends, which lost 8 bases and 3 bases, there was a span of 16 bases. As DNA, the CDR3 is TGTGCCAGCCAGGGTAGGGAGAGGGACACTGAAGCTTTCTTT. It translates to CASQGRERDTEAFF.

The chain uses TRBV7-2 and TRBJ1-1, with D maybe TRBD1 (6 bases). The CDR3 is 16 residues long. Per germline, CDR1 SGHTA and CDR2 FQGNSA. Trimming took 2 bases from V and 10 from J, leaving 23 bases between them. CDR3 sequence: CASSLMGARYSDGAFF. Here the CDR3 DNA reads TGTGCCAGCAGCTTAATGGGGGCGCGATATTCTGACGGAGCTTTCTTT.

CDR3 coding DNA: TGTGCCAGCAGCCCCGACCCGGGACAAGCTGGAAACACCATATATTTT. Translating it yields CASSPDPGQAGNTIYF. The chain uses TRBV11-2 and TRBJ1-3; TRBD1 is a possible D gene (6 bases). V was trimmed by 5 bases and J by 2 bases, leaving 16 bases between them. Germline loops: CDR1 SGHAT, CDR2 FQNNGV. The CDR3 runs to 16 residues.